This T cell receptor beta chain was recovered during a study of CD8+ T cells in alopecia areata. Study context: Dosing with tofacitinib proceeded for 6 to 18 months, followed by 6 months off drug. Severity of treated patients was scored by affected scalp percentage.

RNA was extracted and reverse transcribed into cDNA as the sequencing template. Some clones are missing from TCRdb's copy, which holds only in-frame ones; the method was immunoSEQ multiplex PCR. The sample includes some 45,000 clones, roughly 92% of them seen just once. Overall study results and limits: On tofacitinib, scalp clonality and expanded CD8+ clones among top 100 fell significantly. Elevated clonality characterized lesional scalp relative to normal scalp, particularly in alopecia totalis/universalis.

As to treatment: oral pan-JAK inhibitor, 5-10 mg twice daily. A remark on this clone: Its antigen remains unknown.

Trimming stripped 5 bases from V and 0 bases from J, with 14 bases between. The CDR3 runs to 17 residues. CDR1 is SEHNR and CDR2 is FQNEAQ in the germline V gene (reference sequence). Sequenced here: CD8+ T cells sorted from blood, sampled at week 24, from a patient treated with tofacitinib. The chain uses TRBV7-9 and TRBJ2-6, with D perhaps TRBD2 (6 bases). This clonotype was sampled from a human donor with alopecia areata. The CDR3 DNA reads TGTGCCAGCAGCCCCCAGACTAGGATCTCTGGGGCCAACGTCCTGACTTTC. It encodes CASSPQTRISGANVLTF.